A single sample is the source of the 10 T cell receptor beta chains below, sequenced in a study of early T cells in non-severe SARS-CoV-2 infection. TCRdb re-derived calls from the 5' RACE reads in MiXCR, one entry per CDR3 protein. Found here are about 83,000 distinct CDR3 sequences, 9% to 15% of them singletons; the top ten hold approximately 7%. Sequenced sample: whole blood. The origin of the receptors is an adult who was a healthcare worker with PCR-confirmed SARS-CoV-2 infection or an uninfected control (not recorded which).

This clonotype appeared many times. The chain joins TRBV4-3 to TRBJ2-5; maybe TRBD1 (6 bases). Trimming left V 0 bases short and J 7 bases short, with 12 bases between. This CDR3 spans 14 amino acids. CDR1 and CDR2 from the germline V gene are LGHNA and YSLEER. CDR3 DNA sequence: TGCGCCAGCAGCCAAGATTCACAGGGAGTGACCCAGTACTTC. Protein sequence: CASSQDSQGVTQYF.

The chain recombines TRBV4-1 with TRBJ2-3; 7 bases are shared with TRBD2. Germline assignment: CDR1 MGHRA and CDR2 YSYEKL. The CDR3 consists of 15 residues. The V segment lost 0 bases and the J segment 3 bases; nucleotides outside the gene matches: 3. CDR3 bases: TGCGCCAGCAGCCAAGAACAAGCGGGAACAGATACGCAGTATTTT. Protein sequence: CASSQEQAGTDTQYF.

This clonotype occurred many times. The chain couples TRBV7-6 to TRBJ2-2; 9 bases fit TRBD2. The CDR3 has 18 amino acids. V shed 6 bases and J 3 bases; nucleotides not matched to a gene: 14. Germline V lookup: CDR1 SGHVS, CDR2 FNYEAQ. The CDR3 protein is CASRAGGYITRDTGELFF. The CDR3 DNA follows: TGTGCCAGCAGGGCGGGAGGGTACATCACACGGGACACCGGGGAGCTGTTTTTT.

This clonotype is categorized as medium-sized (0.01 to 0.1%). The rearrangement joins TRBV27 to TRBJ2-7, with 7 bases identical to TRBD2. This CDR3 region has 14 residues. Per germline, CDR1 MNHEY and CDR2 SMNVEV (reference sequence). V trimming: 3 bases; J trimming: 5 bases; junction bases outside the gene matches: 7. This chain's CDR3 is CASSLRELADEQYF. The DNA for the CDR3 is TGTGCCAGCAGTTTGCGGGAGTTAGCGGACGAGCAGTACTTC.

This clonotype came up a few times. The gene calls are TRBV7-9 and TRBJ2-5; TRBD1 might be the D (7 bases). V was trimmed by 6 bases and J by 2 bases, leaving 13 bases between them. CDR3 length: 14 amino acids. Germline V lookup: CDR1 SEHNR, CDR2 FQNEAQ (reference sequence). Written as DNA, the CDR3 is TGTGCCAGCAGACCACAGGGGAGGCAAGAGACCCAGTACTTC. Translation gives CASRPQGRQETQYF.

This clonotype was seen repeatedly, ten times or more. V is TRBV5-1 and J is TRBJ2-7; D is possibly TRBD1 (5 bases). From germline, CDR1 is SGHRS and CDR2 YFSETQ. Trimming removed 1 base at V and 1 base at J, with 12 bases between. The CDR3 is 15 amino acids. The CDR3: CASSLISDSSYEQYF. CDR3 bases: TGCGCCAGCAGCTTGATTTCCGACAGTTCCTACGAGCAGTACTTC.

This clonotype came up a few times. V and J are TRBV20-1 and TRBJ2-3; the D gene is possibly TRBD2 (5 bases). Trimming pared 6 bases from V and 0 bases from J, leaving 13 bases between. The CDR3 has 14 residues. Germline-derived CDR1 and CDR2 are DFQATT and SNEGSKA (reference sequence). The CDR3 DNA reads TGCAGTGCCCTTCAGAGGGCCAGCACAGATACGCAGTATTTT. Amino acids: CSALQRASTDTQYF.

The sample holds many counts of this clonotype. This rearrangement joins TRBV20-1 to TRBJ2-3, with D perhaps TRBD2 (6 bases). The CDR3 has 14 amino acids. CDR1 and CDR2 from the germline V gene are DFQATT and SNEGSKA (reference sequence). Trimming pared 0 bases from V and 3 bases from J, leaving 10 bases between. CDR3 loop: CSARDLSGTDTQYF. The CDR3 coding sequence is TGCAGTGCTAGAGATCTTAGCGGAACAGATACGCAGTATTTT.

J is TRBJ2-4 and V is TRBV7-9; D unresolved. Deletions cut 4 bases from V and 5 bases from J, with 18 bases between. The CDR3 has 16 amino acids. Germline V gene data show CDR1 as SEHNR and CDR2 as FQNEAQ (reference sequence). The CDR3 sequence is CASSYASFSSENIQYF. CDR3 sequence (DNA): TGTGCCAGCAGCTATGCCAGCTTTTCCTCGGAAAACATTCAGTACTTC.

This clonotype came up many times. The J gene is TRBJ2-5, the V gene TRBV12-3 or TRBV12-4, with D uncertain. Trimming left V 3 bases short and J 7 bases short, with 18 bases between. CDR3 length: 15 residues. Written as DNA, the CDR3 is TGTGCCAGCAGTTTTCGCCCACTCAGGTCCCCGACCCAGTACTTC. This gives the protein CASSFRPLRSPTQYF.